A selection of T cell receptor beta chains follows, all from one sample in a study of shared clonotypes between healthy human individuals. The protocol was immunoSEQ multiplex PCR, while the TCRdb copy is restricted to in-frame clones and leaves out a portion. Of approximately 2,000,000 clones detected, around 92% appear once; the ten largest clones hold more than 0.35%. The sequenced sample was naive CD4+ T cells from PBMCs. Receptor source: a man aged 18 to 30 in good health. Some clones in this sample may be carry-over from other donors' samples. CDR3s include the opening cysteine and the closing phenylalanine or tryptophan. The order of the fields is J gene, V gene, clone size, D gene, CDR3 DNA, CDR3 protein. D genes are given only for firm matches. The size entry is marked missing in some rows and otherwise reads once, few, many or a size class.

J: TRBJ2-1
V: TRBV5-1
size: .
D: TRBD1
DNA: TGCGCCAGCAGCCCTCCCCATGGGACAGGGGGGGATAATGAGCAGTTCTTC
CDR3: CASSPPHGTGGDNEQFF

J: TRBJ2-6
V: TRBV28
size: .
D: .
DNA: TGTGCCAGCAGTACCCACAGTGGTTCTGGGGCCAACGTCCTGACTTTC
CDR3: CASSTHSGSGANVLTF

J: TRBJ1-3
V: TRBV6-1
size: .
D: .
DNA: TGTGCCAGCAGTGAAGCCGGCACAGGGACCAGCCGCTCTGGAAACACCATATATTTT
CDR3: CASSEAGTGTSRSGNTIYF

J: TRBJ1-5
V: TRBV27
size: .
D: TRBD1
DNA: TGTGCCAGCAGTTTAAGGGGAACAGGGGGTTTGGGCAATCAGCCCCAGCATTTT
CDR3: CASSLRGTGGLGNQPQHF

J: TRBJ2-6
V: TRBV7-8
size: .
D: .
DNA: TGTGCCAGCAGCTTAATTTGGCGTGAGCCCGGGGCCAACGTCCTGACTTTC
CDR3: CASSLIWREPGANVLTF

J: TRBJ2-2
V: TRBV7-3
size: .
D: TRBD2
DNA: TGTGCCAGCAGCGAGGGACTAGCGGGCACCGGGGAGCTGTTTTTT
CDR3: CASSEGLAGTGELFF

J: TRBJ1-1
V: TRBV4-1
size: .
D: .
DNA: TGCGCCAGCAGCCAAGCCCATGCTCGGAACACTGAAGCTTTCTTT
CDR3: CASSQAHARNTEAFF

J: TRBJ2-1
V: TRBV5-4
size: .
D: TRBD1
DNA: TGTGCCAGCAGCTTAGCTGGGACAGGGAATGAGCAGTTCTTC
CDR3: CASSLAGTGNEQFF

J: TRBJ2-7
V: TRBV29-1
size: .
D: TRBD2
DNA: TGCAGCGTCTTTGGACTAGCGGGGCGGTACTACGAGCAGTACTTC
CDR3: CSVFGLAGRYYEQYF

J: TRBJ1-2
V: TRBV9
size: .
D: .
DNA: TGTGCCAGCAGCGTAGGTTCAGGCCGTGGTGGCTACACCTTC
CDR3: CASSVGSGRGGYTF

J: TRBJ1-4
V: TRBV7-3
size: .
D: .
DNA: TGTGCCAGCAGCTTAATACCTGCAACTAATGAAAAACTGTTTTTT
CDR3: CASSLIPATNEKLFF

J: TRBJ2-5
V: TRBV5-1
size: .
D: .
DNA: TGCGCCAGCAGCCCCAGGGGACTGCAAGAGACCCAGTACTTC
CDR3: CASSPRGLQETQYF

J: TRBJ2-1
V: TRBV19
size: .
D: TRBD1
DNA: TGTGCCAGTAGTGAGCTGACAGGGGCTTACAATGAGCAGTTCTTC
CDR3: CASSELTGAYNEQFF

J: TRBJ1-3
V: TRBV6-1
size: .
D: .
DNA: TGTGCCAGCAAGGCGGGATCCCCTGGAAACACCATATATTTT
CDR3: CASKAGSPGNTIYF

J: TRBJ2-1
V: TRBV9
size: .
D: .
DNA: TGTGCCAGCAGCGTATCAGTCTCGAGCTCCTACAATGAGCAGTTCTTC
CDR3: CASSVSVSSSYNEQFF

J: TRBJ2-7
V: TRBV28
size: .
D: TRBD2
DNA: TGTGCCAGCAGGGGCGGGGGGGAGACCTACTACGAGCAGTACTTC
CDR3: CASRGGGETYYEQYF

J: TRBJ1-5
V: TRBV7-6
size: few
D: .
DNA: TGTGCCAGCAGCTTAGCGCTCGGCCAGCCCCAGCATTTT
CDR3: CASSLALGQPQHF

J: TRBJ1-3
V: TRBV5-1
size: .
D: .
DNA: TGCGCCAGCAGCTTGGAGGCAGGGGCTGGAAACACCATATATTTT
CDR3: CASSLEAGAGNTIYF

J: TRBJ1-5
V: TRBV28
size: .
D: TRBD1
DNA: TGTGCCAGCAGTTTTTGGGACAGGAATTCTCAGCCCCAGCATTTT
CDR3: CASSFWDRNSQPQHF

J: TRBJ2-1
V: TRBV9
size: .
D: .
DNA: TGTGCCAGCAGCGTAGCTGGAGGGAATGAGCAGTTCTTC
CDR3: CASSVAGGNEQFF